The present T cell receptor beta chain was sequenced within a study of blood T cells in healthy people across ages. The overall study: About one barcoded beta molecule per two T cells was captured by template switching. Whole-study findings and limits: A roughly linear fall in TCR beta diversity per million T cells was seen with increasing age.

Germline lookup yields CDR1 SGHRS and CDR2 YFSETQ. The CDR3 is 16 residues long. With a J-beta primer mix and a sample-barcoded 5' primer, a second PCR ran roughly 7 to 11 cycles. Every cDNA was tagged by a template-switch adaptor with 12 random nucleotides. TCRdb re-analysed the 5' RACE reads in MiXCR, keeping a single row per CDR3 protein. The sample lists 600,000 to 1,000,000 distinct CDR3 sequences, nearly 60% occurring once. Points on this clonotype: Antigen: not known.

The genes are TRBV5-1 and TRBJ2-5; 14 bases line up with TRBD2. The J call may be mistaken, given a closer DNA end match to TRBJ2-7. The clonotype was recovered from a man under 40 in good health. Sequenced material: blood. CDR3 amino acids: CASSSGLAGGQGEQYF. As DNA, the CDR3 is TGCGCCAGCAGCTCAGGACTAGCGGGAGGCCAGGGCGAGCAGTACTTC.